A selection of T cell receptor beta chains follows, all from one sample in a study of shared clonotypes between healthy human individuals. TCRdb's copy holds only in-frame clones and misses some; the assay was immunoSEQ multiplex PCR. This sample has about 1 million clones; about 74% occur once, and the top ten carry over 1.3%. Sequencing was carried out using memory CD4+ T cells sorted from blood. All receptors derive from a man between 18 and 35 years old in good health. Each CDR3 is given with its conserved first and last residue. D genes are given only for firm matches. Size values are once, few and many counts, or a class for expanded clones, and some rows have none.

v_call: TRBV10-3; j_call: TRBJ2-5; d_call: TRBD2; clone_size: -; cdr3_aa: CAISDQLAGDAETQYF; cdr3_nt: TGTGCCATCAGTGACCAGTTAGCGGGAGATGCAGAGACCCAGTACTTC
v_call: TRBV11-2; j_call: TRBJ2-1; d_call: -; clone_size: many; cdr3_aa: CASSLDYNNEQFF; cdr3_nt: TGTGCCAGCAGCTTGGACTATAACAATGAGCAGTTCTTC
v_call: TRBV5-1; j_call: TRBJ2-5; d_call: -; clone_size: -; cdr3_aa: CASSSSGVETQYF; cdr3_nt: TGCGCCAGCAGCTCCTCAGGAGTGGAGACCCAGTACTTC
v_call: TRBV5-5; j_call: TRBJ2-2; d_call: -; clone_size: -; cdr3_aa: CASSLEAGFGELFF; cdr3_nt: TGTGCCAGCAGCCTGGAGGCAGGGTTCGGGGAGCTGTTTTTT
v_call: TRBV6-6; j_call: TRBJ1-2; d_call: -; clone_size: -; cdr3_aa: CASSRGTADGYTF; cdr3_nt: TGTGCCAGCAGCCGGGGAACAGCAGATGGCTACACCTTC
v_call: TRBV9; j_call: TRBJ1-2; d_call: TRBD1; clone_size: medium-sized; cdr3_aa: CASSVAGQASGYTF; cdr3_nt: TGTGCCAGCAGCGTAGCGGGACAGGCCTCCGGCTACACCTTC
v_call: TRBV2; j_call: TRBJ2-1; d_call: -; clone_size: -; cdr3_aa: CASTLTGYNEQFF; cdr3_nt: TGTGCCAGCACCCTGACGGGATACAATGAGCAGTTCTTC
v_call: TRBV2; j_call: TRBJ2-7; d_call: -; clone_size: -; cdr3_aa: CASSEVWSGDEQYF; cdr3_nt: TGTGCCAGCAGTGAAGTTTGGTCTGGAGACGAGCAGTACTTC
v_call: TRBV12-2; j_call: TRBJ2-5; d_call: -; clone_size: few; cdr3_aa: CASRFAAETQYF; cdr3_nt: TGTGCAAGTCGCTTTGCCGCCGAGACCCAGTACTTC
v_call: TRBV27; j_call: TRBJ2-5; d_call: -; clone_size: -; cdr3_aa: CASSPSDFSQETQYF; cdr3_nt: TGTGCCAGCAGTCCAAGCGATTTTTCACAAGAGACCCAGTACTTC
v_call: TRBV6-5; j_call: TRBJ1-3; d_call: TRBD1; clone_size: -; cdr3_aa: CASRETGQAGNTIYF; cdr3_nt: TGTGCCAGCAGAGAAACCGGACAGGCTGGAAACACCATATATTTT
v_call: TRBV7-9; j_call: TRBJ1-4; d_call: -; clone_size: -; cdr3_aa: CASSLGGFRVYEKLFF; cdr3_nt: TGTGCCAGCAGCTTAGGCGGATTTAGGGTCTATGAAAAACTGTTTTTT
v_call: TRBV5-6; j_call: TRBJ2-2; d_call: TRBD1; clone_size: -; cdr3_aa: CASSSGTGGTGELFF; cdr3_nt: TGTGCCAGCAGTTCCGGGACAGGGGGGACCGGGGAGCTGTTTTTT
v_call: TRBV9; j_call: TRBJ1-1; d_call: TRBD1; clone_size: -; cdr3_aa: CASSPGTVMNTEAFF; cdr3_nt: TGTGCCAGCAGCCCCGGGACAGTGATGAACACTGAAGCTTTCTTT
v_call: TRBV7-2; j_call: TRBJ1-6; d_call: -; clone_size: once; cdr3_aa: CASSLRETGNSYNSPLHF; cdr3_nt: TGTGCCAGCAGCTTAAGGGAAACTGGCAACTCCTATAATTCACCCCTCCACTTT
v_call: TRBV7-2; j_call: TRBJ1-1; d_call: -; clone_size: few; cdr3_aa: CAGRGPPNTEAFF; cdr3_nt: TGTGCCGGGCGCGGGCCGCCGAACACTGAAGCTTTCTTT
v_call: TRBV30; j_call: TRBJ1-1; d_call: -; clone_size: -; cdr3_aa: CAWVGNMNTEAFF; cdr3_nt: TGTGCCTGGGTCGGGAATATGAACACTGAAGCTTTCTTT
v_call: TRBV5-8; j_call: TRBJ1-5; d_call: TRBD1; clone_size: -; cdr3_aa: CASSGDRGGWNQPQHF; cdr3_nt: TGTGCCAGCAGCGGGGACAGGGGTGGTTGGAATCAGCCCCAGCATTTT
v_call: TRBV7-9; j_call: TRBJ2-2; d_call: TRBD2; clone_size: many; cdr3_aa: CASSVAGLAAGELFF; cdr3_nt: TGTGCCAGCAGCGTTGCAGGACTAGCCGCCGGGGAGCTGTTTTTT
v_call: TRBV5-4; j_call: TRBJ2-3; d_call: TRBD2; clone_size: many; cdr3_aa: CASSLWGGGTQYF; cdr3_nt: TGTGCCAGCAGCTTGTGGGGGGGTGGTACGCAGTATTTT
v_call: TRBV7-9; j_call: TRBJ1-2; d_call: -; clone_size: -; cdr3_aa: CASSSPPAGSLTF; cdr3_nt: TGTGCCAGCAGCTCCCCCCCCGCCGGGTCCCTCACCTTC
v_call: TRBV5-1; j_call: TRBJ2-4; d_call: TRBD1; clone_size: -; cdr3_aa: CASSLQQGLKNIQYF; cdr3_nt: TGCGCCAGCAGCTTGCAACAGGGGCTCAAAAACATTCAGTACTTC
v_call: TRBV4-3; j_call: TRBJ1-3; d_call: -; clone_size: -; cdr3_aa: CASSQVVGSAQSGNTIYF; cdr3_nt: TGCGCCAGCAGCCAAGTGGTCGGCTCAGCACAGTCTGGAAACACCATATATTTT
v_call: TRBV7-2; j_call: TRBJ2-3; d_call: TRBD2; clone_size: -; cdr3_aa: CASSRPPGLAPDTQYF; cdr3_nt: TGTGCCAGCAGCCGACCCCCGGGACTAGCGCCAGATACGCAGTATTTT
v_call: TRBV5-1; j_call: TRBJ1-2; d_call: -; clone_size: once; cdr3_aa: CASSPSTRSTPYGYTF; cdr3_nt: TGCGCCAGCAGCCCCAGTACCAGGTCGACACCTTATGGCTACACCTTC
v_call: TRBV9; j_call: TRBJ2-5; d_call: TRBD2; clone_size: -; cdr3_aa: CASSVGRTQAGTQETQYF; cdr3_nt: TGTGCCAGCAGCGTAGGACGAACCCAAGCGGGGACCCAAGAGACCCAGTACTTC
v_call: TRBV19; j_call: TRBJ1-3; d_call: -; clone_size: many; cdr3_aa: CASKTQGAGNTIYF; cdr3_nt: TGTGCCAGTAAGACACAGGGAGCTGGAAACACCATATATTTT
v_call: TRBV19; j_call: TRBJ1-2; d_call: -; clone_size: -; cdr3_aa: CASGSGAAYGYTF; cdr3_nt: TGTGCCAGTGGGTCCGGGGCAGCCTATGGCTACACCTTC
v_call: TRBV19; j_call: TRBJ2-2; d_call: -; clone_size: -; cdr3_aa: CASSILGGRITGELFF; cdr3_nt: TGTGCCAGTAGTATCCTCGGGGGGCGGATAACCGGGGAGCTGTTTTTT
v_call: TRBV30; j_call: TRBJ2-1; d_call: -; clone_size: -; cdr3_aa: CAWSYWVAVTNEQFF; cdr3_nt: TGTGCCTGGAGTTATTGGGTAGCGGTGACCAATGAGCAGTTCTTC
v_call: TRBV9; j_call: TRBJ2-1; d_call: TRBD2; clone_size: once; cdr3_aa: CASSGFSGSEQFF; cdr3_nt: TGTGCCAGCAGCGGCTTTAGCGGGAGTGAGCAGTTCTTC
v_call: TRBV19; j_call: TRBJ1-6; d_call: -; clone_size: -; cdr3_aa: CASTSGTFNSPLHF; cdr3_nt: TGTGCCAGTACCTCCGGGACATTCAATTCACCCCTCCACTTT
v_call: TRBV4-1; j_call: TRBJ2-1; d_call: -; clone_size: -; cdr3_aa: CASSYGEVHEQFF; cdr3_nt: TGCGCCAGCAGCTATGGGGAGGTGCATGAGCAGTTCTTC
v_call: TRBV5-1; j_call: TRBJ2-3; d_call: -; clone_size: -; cdr3_aa: CASSLDGYLNTQYF; cdr3_nt: TGCGCCAGCAGCTTGGATGGGTACCTAAATACGCAGTATTTT
v_call: TRBV7-9; j_call: TRBJ1-2; d_call: -; clone_size: -; cdr3_aa: CASSLATGYGYTF; cdr3_nt: TGTGCCAGCAGCTTAGCGACCGGATATGGCTACACCTTC
v_call: TRBV5-1; j_call: TRBJ2-5; d_call: -; clone_size: -; cdr3_aa: CASSLGNHLETQYF; cdr3_nt: TGCGCCAGCAGCTTGGGGAATCACTTGGAGACCCAGTACTTC
v_call: TRBV2; j_call: TRBJ2-3; d_call: TRBD2; clone_size: -; cdr3_aa: CASNPTSGIPDTQYF; cdr3_nt: TGTGCCAGCAACCCGACTAGCGGGATCCCAGATACGCAGTATTTT
v_call: TRBV19; j_call: TRBJ2-6; d_call: -; clone_size: -; cdr3_aa: CASTIIGAGQSGANVLTF; cdr3_nt: TGTGCCAGTACCATTATAGGGGCGGGACAGTCTGGGGCCAACGTCCTGACTTTC
v_call: TRBV5-1; j_call: TRBJ1-2; d_call: TRBD1; clone_size: -; cdr3_aa: CASSLGTGGNYGYTF; cdr3_nt: TGCGCCAGCAGCTTGGGGACAGGGGGTAACTATGGCTACACCTTC
v_call: TRBV7-6; j_call: TRBJ1-3; d_call: -; clone_size: -; cdr3_aa: CASSSSSSGNTIYF; cdr3_nt: TGTGCCAGCAGTTCATCTAGCTCTGGAAACACCATATATTTT
v_call: TRBV21-1; j_call: TRBJ2-5; d_call: -; clone_size: -; cdr3_aa: CASSSPLRDRGGQETQYF; cdr3_nt: TGTGCCAGCAGCAGCCCTCTCCGGGACAGGGGTGGCCAAGAGACCCAGTACTTC
v_call: TRBV7-3; j_call: TRBJ2-1; d_call: TRBD1; clone_size: -; cdr3_aa: CATGTANNEQFF; cdr3_nt: TGTGCCACCGGGACAGCAAACAATGAGCAGTTCTTC
v_call: TRBV10-1; j_call: TRBJ2-3; d_call: TRBD1; clone_size: -; cdr3_aa: CASRPGTGGTDTQYF; cdr3_nt: TGCGCCAGCAGACCCGGGACAGGGGGAACAGATACGCAGTATTTT
v_call: TRBV7-2; j_call: TRBJ2-3; d_call: TRBD2; clone_size: -; cdr3_aa: CASSLGLASDTQYF; cdr3_nt: TGTGCCAGCAGCTTAGGACTAGCGTCAGATACGCAGTATTTT
v_call: TRBV18; j_call: TRBJ2-4; d_call: TRBD2; clone_size: -; cdr3_aa: CASSPPGSGRDIQYF; cdr3_nt: TGTGCCAGCTCACCACCGGGTAGCGGGAGGGACATTCAGTACTTC
v_call: TRBV7-9; j_call: TRBJ2-7; d_call: TRBD1; clone_size: -; cdr3_aa: CASSLGGTVNEQYF; cdr3_nt: TGTGCCAGCAGCTTAGGGGGGACAGTGAACGAGCAGTACTTC
v_call: TRBV6-1; j_call: TRBJ1-6; d_call: -; clone_size: once; cdr3_aa: CASTKSGDGSPLHF; cdr3_nt: TGTGCCAGCACCAAGTCAGGGGATGGGTCACCCCTCCACTTT
v_call: TRBV7-2; j_call: TRBJ2-7; d_call: TRBD1; clone_size: -; cdr3_aa: CASSASGGDLQYF; cdr3_nt: TGTGCCAGCAGCGCGTCAGGGGGCGATCTGCAGTACTTC
v_call: TRBV6-6; j_call: TRBJ1-2; d_call: TRBD1; clone_size: few; cdr3_aa: CASSYPRQGAGNGYTF; cdr3_nt: TGTGCCAGCAGTTACCCTAGACAGGGGGCGGGGAATGGCTACACCTTC